Reported below is one TCR beta chain. In this sample, this clonotype turned up many times. No cognate antigen has been identified for it. No base quality values were provided; no much bigger clone lies one nucleotide off. From V the trimming removes 4 bases and from J it removes 7 bases, while the gene matches leave 10 bases of the junction unaccounted for. The CDR3 goes from the cysteine to the phenylalanine over 16 residues. The kept DNA is CDR3 alone, 48 bases in frame from the first base. Reading the germline V gene (reference sequence) gives CDR1 LGHDT and CDR2 YNNKEL. The entry originates in a study of T cells in Graves' hyperthyroidism and ophthalmopathy (dated by TCRdb to about 2019). Broadly, across the study: Peripheral blood samples were taken at the time of initial diagnosis, prior to any treatment. The approximately 100 discovery patients were randomly divided into training and test sets at a 7:3 ratio. Prospective prediction of ophthalmopathy was tested in an independent validation cohort of 18 hyperthyroidism patients and roughly 16 patients who later progressed to ophthalmopathy. The paper describes TCR Vbeta CDR3 sequencing of 135 peripheral blood samples, made up of about 40 ophthalmopathy patients, more than 70 hyperthyroidism patients and 17 progressor patients. To identify distinguishing TCR V-J signatures, a discovery cohort of about 100 patients was used, comprising approximately 40 with Graves' ophthalmopathy and some 60 with stable Graves' hyperthyroidism. After blood sampling, hyperthyroidism patients were treated with methimazole at a starting dose of 30 mg daily, and ophthalmopathy patients were treated with high-dose intravenous methylprednisolone. In several Graves' hyperthyroidism patients, the study also compared T-cell repertoires from thyroid tissue with T-cell repertoires from blood. Study-wide findings and limitations: Most expanded thyroid clonotypes (frequency above 0.001) were also found in blood, which suggests that blood repertoires may mirror thyroid immune responses. In cross-validation, a model built on a 13 V-J signature told ophthalmopathy apart from stable hyperthyroidism with about 90% sensitivity and about 81% specificity, and in testing the same model reached 80%/75%. During validation, the model predicted progression to ophthalmopathy a median of around 6 months ahead of onset, with just under 71% sensitivity and around 73% specificity. Sample size was not statistically predetermined, and investigators were not blinded to group allocation.

The TCR beta CDR3 regions were amplified from RNA transcripts. The first round of RT-PCR for the TCR CDR3 was performed with the HTBI primer set and the Qiagen OneStep RT-PCR kit. Libraries were constructed in a second round of multiplex PCR, after which size selection and purification were performed. Sequencing of the libraries was done on an Illumina HiSeq2000 using paired-end 100 bp reads. For the original study's pipeline: SOAPnuke was used to process the raw data, with reads discarded if the reads contained adapters or uncalled bases, had a mean Phred below 15, or lacked an exact constant-primer or identifier match. COPE v1.2.5 was used to merge high-quality paired reads, and clonotypes were defined as unique nucleotide sequences. Clonotypes were aligned to IMGT TRBV, TRBD and TRBJ reference segments using MiTCR v1.1. Analysis was restricted to V-J combinations with a frequency above 0.0001, which covered 99.2% of repertoires. A TCS score was defined as the ratio of F50 (clonal expansion) to E x V (chaos), with BLOSUM62-based TCRdist applied between CDR3 peptides within each V-J. Welch's t-statistics and random forest reduced roughly 540 V-J features to roughly 13, which were used in a naive Bayes classifier (R e1071). Using fastp trimming at Q25 and MiXCR clonotype assembly, TCRdb reanalyzed the public sequencing data and kept in-frame beta chains. Entries that share a CDR3 protein sequence are merged under the most common genes and DNA. Here the V and J calls rest on TCRdb's processing, not on the authors' analysis. The sample table holds hundreds of thousands of distinct CDR3 sequences, of which roughly 15% were seen once. Jointly, the top ten make up roughly an eighth of the sample.

Ophthalmopathy patients had moderately to severely active disease, Clinical Activity Score of at least 3, NOSPECS grade of at least 4, and duration under 3 months. Patients with uncontrolled infections, other autoimmune diseases, pregnancy or lactation were excluded. Diagnoses were based on clinical symptoms, serum thyroxine and TRAb, thyroid ultrasound and orbital computed tomography. PBMCs were separated from around 9.1 ml of fresh peripheral blood using Ficoll-Paque density gradient centrifugation. Total RNA was extracted using Trizol reagent, and RNA quality was assessed on an Agilent 2100 Bioanalyzer.

This receptor was identified in a man aged 18 to 29 with Graves' ophthalmopathy. The sequenced sample was blood. This sequence uses TRBV3-1 and TRBJ1-4; TRBD1 agrees with 9 junctional bases. In nucleotides, the sequence is TGTGCCAGCAGCCCCGTCGGGACAGGGCAAGGTGAAAAACTGTTTTTT. It encodes CASSPVGTGQGEKLFF.